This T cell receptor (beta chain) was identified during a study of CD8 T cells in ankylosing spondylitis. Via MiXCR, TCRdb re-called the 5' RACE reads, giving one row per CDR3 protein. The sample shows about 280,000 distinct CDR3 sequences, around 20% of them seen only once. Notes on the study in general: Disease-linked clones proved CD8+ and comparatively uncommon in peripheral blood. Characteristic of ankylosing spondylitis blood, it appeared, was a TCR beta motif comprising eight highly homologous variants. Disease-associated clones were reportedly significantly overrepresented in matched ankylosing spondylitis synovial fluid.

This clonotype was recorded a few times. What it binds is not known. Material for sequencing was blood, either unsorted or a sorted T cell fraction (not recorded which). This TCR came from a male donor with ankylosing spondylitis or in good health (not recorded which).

The CDR3 bases are TGCGCCAGCAGCGAGGGACAGGGCTTTTCACCCCTCCACTTT. This encodes CASSEGQGFSPLHF. The chain couples TRBV5-1 to TRBJ1-6; 9 nucleotides match TRBD1. This CDR3 has 14 amino acids. Germline V gene data show CDR1 as SGHRS and CDR2 as YFSETQ. V was pared by 4 bases and J by 9 bases, with 5 bases of the junction left unmatched.